This T cell receptor beta chain was identified in a study of PD-1 blockade in classical Hodgkin lymphoma. Whole-study results and caveats: Reports indicated that newly diagnosed patients had lower baseline TCR diversity than healthy donors did.

For this clone: Its antigen is not known.

Every patient was affected by relapse after autologous stem cell transplantation, while exposure to brentuximab vedotin was not uniform. V gave up 1 base and J gave up 4 bases, with 14 bases separating them. The length of the CDR3 is 16 residues. CDR1 SNHLY and CDR2 FYNNEI come from the germline V gene. The table came from immunoSEQ multiplex PCR; TCRdb's copy has only in-frame clones and leaves some out. Here the sample spans fewer than 65,000 clones, 85% to 90% being singletons. The origin of this receptor is a human donor with classical Hodgkin lymphoma. The V and J genes are TRBV2 and TRBJ1-5, with D unresolved. Sequences were derived from peripheral blood mononuclear cells (PBMCs), sampled at baseline. CDR3 DNA: TGTGCCAGCAGTGAAGTGGACCCGAGAGCAAATCAGCCCCAGCATTTT. This encodes CASSEVDPRANQPQHF.